These T cell receptor beta chains were read from a single sample in a study of T cell responses to AZD1222 COVID-19 vaccine. Produced via immunoSEQ multiplex PCR; TCRdb's table is partial and in-frame only. There are about 120,000 clones in the sample; roughly nine tenths occur only once, and 6.9% lies in the top ten. The input for sequencing was peripheral blood, taken on day 0 of AZD1222 vaccination. The origin of the receptors is an adult in good health. CDR3s include the opening cysteine and the closing phenylalanine or tryptophan. A D gene is named only where the DNA matches it firmly. Only part of the rows carry a size: once, few, many, or a class if the clone is expanded.

j_call | clone_size | d_call | v_call | cdr3_aa | cdr3_nt
TRBJ1-2 | - | - | TRBV28 | CASRTGPLFANYGYTF | TGTGCCAGCAGGACAGGCCCGCTTTTCGCTAACTATGGCTACACCTTC
TRBJ2-5 | - | TRBD2 | TRBV5-4 | CASSLAPSGGETQYF | TGTGCCAGCAGCTTGGCCCCAAGCGGGGGAGAGACCCAGTACTTC
TRBJ2-7 | - | - | TRBV6-2/TRBV6-3 | CASSYSLVFWHEQYF | TGTGCCAGCAGTTACTCCCTAGTTTTTTGGCACGAGCAGTACTTC
TRBJ2-1 | - | TRBD2 | TRBV3-1/TRBV3-2 | CASSHYGLAAYNEQFF | TGTGCCAGCAGCCATTACGGACTAGCGGCTTACAATGAGCAGTTCTTC
TRBJ1-1 | - | TRBD1 | TRBV18 | CASSLTAGTENTEAFF | TGTGCCAGCTCACTAACGGCAGGGACAGAAAACACTGAAGCTTTCTTT
TRBJ1-2 | - | - | TRBV7-2 | CASSLEAYGYTF | TGTGCCAGCAGCTTAGAGGCGTATGGCTACACCTTC
TRBJ2-2 | - | - | TRBV1 | CTSSQDERGAYTGELFF | TGCACCAGCAGCCAAGACGAGCGGGGGGCCTACACCGGGGAGCTGTTTTTT
TRBJ2-7 | - | - | TRBV19 | CASRIGGEQYF | TGTGCCAGTAGGATCGGAGGCGAGCAGTACTTC
TRBJ2-5 | once | TRBD2 | TRBV5-4 | CASSFRLAGGLETQYF | TGTGCCAGCAGCTTCAGGCTAGCGGGGGGGCTGGAGACCCAGTACTTC
TRBJ1-5 | once | TRBD1 | TRBV28 | CASSLFGGRTGVNQPQHF | TGTGCCAGCAGTTTATTTGGCGGCCGTACAGGGGTCAATCAGCCCCAGCATTTT
TRBJ1-6 | once | TRBD1 | TRBV7-2 | CASSLWGTGTYNSPLHF | TGTGCCAGCAGCTTATGGGGGACAGGAACATATAATTCACCCCTCCACTTT
TRBJ1-6 | - | TRBD1 | TRBV6-5 | CASSYDRQGKSPLHF | TGTGCCAGCAGTTACGACCGACAGGGAAAATCACCCCTCCACTTT
TRBJ2-1 | - | - | TRBV12-3/TRBV12-4 | CASSLKGGEQFF | TGTGCCAGCAGTTTAAAGGGCGGTGAGCAGTTCTTC
TRBJ2-1 | - | TRBD2 | TRBV2 | CASSDSGAASNEQFF | TGTGCCAGCAGTGACAGCGGGGCCGCCTCCAATGAGCAGTTCTTC
TRBJ2-5 | once | TRBD2 | TRBV6-5 | CASAPSGVPQGAQYF | TGTGCCAGTGCGCCTAGCGGGGTTCCTCAAGGGGCCCAGTACTTC
TRBJ1-2 | - | - | TRBV27 | CASSPFVGSGYTF | TGTGCCAGCAGTCCCTTTGTGGGCTCTGGCTACACCTTC
TRBJ1-2 | - | - | TRBV30 | CAWSDTFSYGYTF | TGTGCCTGGAGTGATACGTTTTCGTATGGCTACACCTTC
TRBJ2-3 | - | - | TRBV28 | CASSFRRGSYTDTQYF | TGTGCCAGCAGTTTTCGGAGGGGCTCTTACACAGATACGCAGTATTTT
TRBJ1-4 | - | - | TRBV30 | CAWSLVVTNEKLFF | TGTGCCTGGAGTCTTGTGGTAACTAATGAAAAACTGTTTTTT
TRBJ1-5 | - | - | TRBV4-3 | CASSQDEGQPQHF | TGCGCCAGCAGCCAAGATGAGGGCCAGCCCCAGCATTTT
TRBJ1-5 | - | - | TRBV27 | CASPRDNRSLRTQHF | TGTGCCAGCCCCCGGGACAACAGGTCCCTAAGGACCCAGCATTTT
TRBJ2-7 | once | TRBD1 | TRBV27 | CASSSQGVYEQYF | TGTGCCAGCAGCTCTCAGGGGGTATACGAGCAGTACTTC
TRBJ1-3 | - | TRBD1 | TRBV7-2 | CASSTQTGSGNTIYF | TGTGCCAGCAGCACCCAGACAGGGAGTGGAAACACCATATATTTT
TRBJ2-1 | - | - | TRBV19 | CASSQRGDSYNEQFF | TGTGCCAGTAGTCAGAGGGGGGACTCCTACAATGAGCAGTTCTTC
TRBJ2-3 | - | - | TRBV5-8 | CASTRGGGIVTDTQYF | TGTGCCAGCACCCGGGGAGGGGGCATCGTGACAGATACGCAGTATTTT
TRBJ2-3 | - | - | TRBV9 | CASSVDRSDTQYF | TGTGCCAGCAGCGTAGACAGATCAGATACGCAGTATTTT
TRBJ1-2 | - | TRBD1 | TRBV4-1 | CASSPPGQGLGGYTF | TGCGCCAGCAGCCCTCCGGGACAGGGGTTGGGGGGCTACACCTTC
TRBJ1-5 | - | - | TRBV4-3 | CASSQELYSNQPQHF | TGCGCCAGCAGCCAGGAACTATATAGCAATCAGCCCCAGCATTTT
TRBJ2-7 | - | TRBD1 | TRBV5-1 | CASSQGQSSSYEQYF | TGCGCCAGCAGCCAGGGACAGTCCAGCTCCTACGAGCAGTACTTC
TRBJ1-2 | - | TRBD1 | TRBV2 | CASSERGQGAGGYTF | TGTGCCAGCAGTGAACGAGGACAGGGGGCTGGGGGCTACACCTTC
TRBJ1-2 | - | - | TRBV10-3 | CAISDPPADLLYGYTF | TGTGCCATCAGTGATCCTCCGGCAGACCTACTATATGGCTACACCTTC
TRBJ2-5 | - | TRBD2 | TRBV2 | CASSGLAGGSKTQYF | TGTGCCAGCAGTGGGTTAGCGGGGGGTTCGAAGACCCAGTACTTC
TRBJ2-6 | once | - | TRBV5-1 | CASRGRSGANVLTF | TGCGCCAGCAGAGGGAGGTCTGGGGCCAACGTCCTGACTTTC
TRBJ1-5 | - | - | TRBV28 | CASSPPGLPNQPQHF | TGTGCCAGCTCCCCGCCTGGGCTACCTAATCAGCCCCAGCATTTT
TRBJ2-7 | - | - | TRBV28 | CASRQSYEQYF | TGTGCCAGCAGACAGTCCTACGAGCAGTACTTC
TRBJ2-1 | - | - | TRBV9 | CASSPRGTRDEQFF | TGTGCCAGCAGCCCGAGAGGGACCCGGGATGAGCAGTTCTTC
TRBJ1-5 | - | - | TRBV6-7 | CASRSDSRYSNQPQHF | TGTGCCAGCAGATCGGACAGTCGTTATAGCAATCAGCCCCAGCATTTT
TRBJ1-4 | - | - | TRBV27 | CASSLLAGATNEKLFF | TGTGCCAGCAGTTTATTGGCGGGGGCAACTAATGAAAAACTGTTTTTT
TRBJ1-1 | - | TRBD1 | TRBV6-5 | CASSATGFTEAFF | TGTGCCAGCAGCGCGACAGGGTTCACTGAAGCTTTCTTT
TRBJ2-7 | - | - | TRBV6-2/TRBV6-3 | CASSWSGSFEQYF | TGTGCCAGCAGTTGGTCCGGTAGCTTCGAGCAGTACTTC
TRBJ2-7 | - | - | TRBV6-2/TRBV6-3 | CASSSEPYEQYF | TGTGCCAGCAGTTCTGAACCCTACGAGCAGTACTTC
TRBJ2-7 | - | TRBD2 | TRBV11-1 | CASSKGGSYEQYF | TGTGCCAGCAGCAAGGGAGGGTCCTACGAGCAGTACTTC
TRBJ2-2 | - | - | TRBV5-1 | CASRDQVNTGELFF | TGCGCCAGCAGGGATCAGGTGAACACCGGGGAGCTGTTTTTT
TRBJ2-5 | - | - | TRBV10-1 | CASSESAAAGETQYF | TGCGCCAGCAGTGAATCGGCAGCGGCCGGGGAGACCCAGTACTTC
TRBJ1-2 | - | TRBD1 | TRBV4-3 | CASSPGQDSYGYTF | TGCGCCAGCAGCCCGGGACAGGACTCCTATGGCTACACCTTC
TRBJ1-2 | - | TRBD1 | TRBV18 | CASSPDRDYGYTF | TGTGCCAGCTCACCCGACAGGGACTATGGCTACACCTTC
TRBJ1-1 | once | - | TRBV2 | CASGVDSNTEAFF | TGTGCCAGCGGGGTGGACAGTAACACTGAAGCTTTCTTT
TRBJ2-1 | - | TRBD1 | TRBV5-1 | CASSLATTGGSDEQFF | TGCGCCAGCAGCTTGGCCACGACAGGGGGCTCAGATGAGCAGTTCTTC
TRBJ2-3 | - | TRBD1 | TRBV19 | CATKLRGTDTQYF | TGTGCCACAAAACTCAGGGGGACAGATACGCAGTATTTT
TRBJ2-7 | - | - | TRBV11-2 | CASSLDAGTNEQYF | TGTGCCAGCAGCTTAGACGCCGGAACTAACGAGCAGTACTTC
TRBJ2-7 | - | - | TRBV27 | CASSAPQGKGYEQYF | TGTGCCAGCAGTGCCCCCCAGGGGAAAGGGTACGAGCAGTACTTC
TRBJ2-3 | few | TRBD2 | TRBV5-1 | CASSHQRLAGAGTDTQYF | TGCGCCAGCAGCCACCAGAGACTAGCGGGTGCCGGCACAGATACGCAGTATTTT
TRBJ2-5 | - | - | TRBV5-1 | CARTSGPETQYF | TGCGCCAGAACATCAGGGCCGGAGACCCAGTACTTC
TRBJ2-1 | - | TRBD2 | TRBV10-2 | CASSESGLAGGRNEQFF | TGCGCCAGCAGTGAGTCGGGACTAGCGGGGGGTAGGAATGAGCAGTTCTTC
TRBJ2-7 | - | TRBD1 | TRBV6-5 | CASSPDRTYEQYF | TGTGCCAGCAGCCCGGACAGGACCTACGAGCAGTACTTC
TRBJ1-2 | - | - | TRBV19 | CASSISVYGYTF | TGTGCCAGTAGTATTTCGGTCTATGGCTACACCTTC
TRBJ2-7 | few | - | TRBV10-2 | CASSEQGRTYEQYF | TGCGCCAGCAGTGAACAGGGTAGGACCTACGAGCAGTACTTC
TRBJ1-3 | few | - | TRBV18 | CASSPLGTLTLAGNTIYF | TGTGCCAGCTCACCCCTGGGGACCCTGACCCTTGCGGGAAACACCATATATTTT
TRBJ1-6 | - | - | TRBV14 | CASRKSANNSPLHF | TGTGCCAGCAGAAAATCTGCGAATAATTCACCCCTCCACTTT